The rows below give T cell receptor beta chains drawn from one sample of a study of early T cells in non-severe SARS-CoV-2 infection. TCRdb re-analysed the 5' RACE reads in MiXCR, keeping a single row per CDR3 protein. The table includes roughly 58,000 distinct CDR3 sequences, under 7.5% detected once. The sample was whole blood. The receptors derive from an adult who was a healthcare worker with PCR-confirmed SARS-CoV-2 infection or an uninfected control (not recorded which). Both conserved end residues are part of each CDR3. The D gene is left open where the match is weak. The listing skips clone size in some rows; elsewhere it reads once, few, many or a size class.

many	TRBV7-9	NA	TRBJ1-3	CASSLALRQGRSGNTIYF	TGTGCCAGCAGCTTAGCGCTTCGTCAGGGGCGCTCTGGAAACACCATATATTTT
many	TRBV11-2	NA	TRBJ2-2	CASSLMNTGELFF	TGTGCCAGCAGCTTAATGAACACCGGGGAGCTGTTTTTT
NA	TRBV13	NA	TRBJ2-7	CASSPGLSSYEQYF	TGTGCCAGCAGCCCTGGACTAAGCTCCTACGAGCAGTACTTC
many	TRBV10-3	TRBD1	TRBJ2-3	CAISDPRQGSRADTQYF	TGTGCCATCAGTGATCCCCGACAGGGGAGTCGGGCGGATACGCAGTATTTT
few	TRBV7-2	NA	TRBJ1-2	CASSRGGGGYTF	TGTGCCAGCAGCAGGGGCGGGGGAGGCTACACCTTC
NA	TRBV7-3	TRBD1	TRBJ2-3	CASSRDGTGADTQYF	TGTGCCAGCAGCCGCGACGGGACAGGGGCAGATACGCAGTATTTT
few	TRBV4-2	NA	TRBJ1-3	CASSQGRGAGNTIYF	TGTGCCAGCAGCCAAGGCCGGGGGGCAGGCAACACCATATATTTT
medium-sized	TRBV3-1	NA	TRBJ1-4	CASSRGTNLFF	TGTGCCAGCAGCCGTGGGACAAATCTGTTTTTT
many	TRBV5-6	NA	TRBJ2-6	CASSLLGANVLTF	TGTGCCAGCAGCCTATTGGGGGCCAACGTCCTGACTTTC
many	TRBV14	NA	TRBJ1-3	CASSFSGQTSGNTIYF	TGTGCCAGCAGCTTTTCTGGACAGACCTCTGGAAACACCATATATTTT
NA	TRBV7-6	NA	TRBJ1-1	CASSPLTGWTSNTEAFF	TGTGCCAGCAGCCCCTTAACAGGGTGGACGTCGAACACTGAAGCTTTCTTT
NA	TRBV7-3	TRBD2	TRBJ2-2	CASSSLAGGIGELFF	TGTGCCAGCAGCTCCCTGGCGGGGGGTATCGGGGAGCTGTTTTTT
many	TRBV7-9	TRBD1	TRBJ1-1	CASSPQTGAVNTEAFF	TGTGCCAGCAGCCCACAGACAGGGGCCGTGAACACTGAAGCTTTCTTT
many	TRBV20-1	NA	TRBJ2-3	CSARAGASTDTQYF	TGCAGTGCTAGGGCGGGGGCCAGCACAGATACGCAGTATTTT
NA	TRBV2	TRBD2	TRBJ2-3	CASSEVFIAGSGAITDTQYF	TGTGCCAGCAGTGAAGTATTTATTGCGGGAAGCGGGGCGATCACAGATACGCAGTATTTT
many	TRBV20-1	NA	TRBJ2-2	CSVEKTGTGELFF	TGCAGTGTGGAGAAAACGGGCACCGGGGAGCTGTTTTTT
many	TRBV4-1	TRBD1	TRBJ1-6	CASSQGTDRGINSPLHF	TGCGCCAGCAGCCAAGGAACGGACAGGGGGATTAATTCACCCCTCCACTTT
few	TRBV6-2/TRBV6-3	NA	TRBJ1-1	CASSYGWSTEAFF	TGTGCCAGCAGTTACGGTTGGAGCACTGAAGCTTTCTTT
many	TRBV28	TRBD2	TRBJ2-2	CASSLGGGHLTGELFF	TGTGCCAGCAGTTTAGGCGGGGGGCACCTCACCGGGGAGCTGTTTTTT
few	TRBV5-4	TRBD2	TRBJ2-3	CASSRLTSGGSTDTQYF	TGTGCCAGCAGCCGCCTGACTAGCGGGGGGTCCACAGATACGCAGTATTTT
NA	TRBV19	TRBD2	TRBJ2-1	CASTTSGGDEQFF	TGTGCCAGTACCACTAGCGGGGGCGATGAGCAGTTCTTC
many	TRBV6-1	NA	TRBJ2-2	CASSERDTGELFF	TGTGCCAGCAGTGAAAGGGACACCGGGGAGCTGTTTTTT
many	TRBV2	NA	TRBJ2-7	CASSETFYQTYEQYF	TGTGCCAGCAGTGAAACCTTCTACCAAACCTACGAGCAGTACTTC
many	TRBV4-3	NA	TRBJ1-1	CASSQDISREAFF	TGCGCCAGCAGCCAAGATATAAGTCGTGAAGCTTTCTTT
many	TRBV12-3/TRBV12-4	TRBD1	TRBJ2-7	CASSLQGAWYEQYF	TGTGCCAGCAGCCTACAGGGGGCTTGGTACGAGCAGTACTTC
many	TRBV5-4	TRBD1	TRBJ1-5	CASSLQGENQPQHF	TGTGCCAGCAGCTTACAGGGGGAAAATCAGCCCCAGCATTTT
NA	TRBV5-4	NA	TRBJ2-1	CASWYDNEQFF	TGTGCCAGCTGGTACGACAATGAGCAGTTCTTC
few	TRBV7-2	NA	TRBJ2-7	CASSPGPGYEQYF	TGTGCCAGCAGCCCGGGTCCAGGGTACGAGCAGTACTTC
many	TRBV5-4	NA	TRBJ2-2	CASSLGRSGELFF	TGTGCCAGCAGCTTGGGTCGCTCCGGGGAGCTGTTTTTT
NA	TRBV9	NA	TRBJ1-6	CASSVAPEDSPLHF	TGTGCCAGCAGCGTAGCTCCGGAGGATTCACCCCTCCACTTT
NA	TRBV5-5	TRBD2	TRBJ2-3	CASSLISGVGTDTQYF	TGTGCCAGCAGCTTGATTAGCGGGGTGGGCACAGATACGCAGTATTTT
NA	TRBV24-1	NA	TRBJ2-4	CATSKLIPDGVAKNIQYF	TGTGCCACCAGTAAGCTAATACCGGACGGGGTAGCCAAAAACATTCAGTACTTC
NA	TRBV7-8	NA	TRBJ2-2	CASSLRRQVTGELFF	TGTGCCAGCAGCTTACGCAGACAGGTCACCGGGGAGCTGTTTTTT
many	TRBV10-1	NA	TRBJ1-5	CASSESGRNQPQHF	TGCGCCAGCAGTGAGTCGGGTCGCAATCAGCCCCAGCATTTT
NA	TRBV12-3/TRBV12-4	NA	TRBJ1-3	CASSFYSSSGNTIYF	TGTGCCAGCAGTTTTTACTCGAGCTCTGGGAACACCATATATTTT
many	TRBV5-8	TRBD1	TRBJ2-7	CASSLEQGVYEQYF	TGTGCCAGCAGCTTGGAGCAGGGGGTCTACGAGCAGTACTTC
medium-sized	TRBV29-1	TRBD2	TRBJ2-7	CSVEVRGLAQYEQYF	TGCAGCGTTGAGGTCAGGGGACTAGCTCAATACGAGCAGTACTTC
few	TRBV6-1	NA	TRBJ1-6	CASSGGLTAYNSPLHF	TGTGCCAGCAGTGGAGGGCTGACGGCGTATAATTCACCCCTCCACTTT
few	TRBV6-2/TRBV6-3	NA	TRBJ2-6	CASSSGDYGANVLTF	TGTGCCAGCAGCTCAGGGGACTATGGGGCCAACGTCCTGACTTTC
many	TRBV29-1	NA	TRBJ1-1	CSVGKGALYTEAFF	TGCAGCGTTGGCAAAGGGGCGTTGTACACTGAAGCTTTCTTT
many	TRBV4-3	TRBD1	TRBJ1-2	CASSQVTGGKNGYTF	TGCGCCAGCAGCCAAGTGACAGGGGGAAAAAATGGCTACACCTTC
many	TRBV28	NA	TRBJ1-2	CASRDGRIGYTF	TGTGCCAGCAGGGACGGCCGCATTGGCTACACCTTC
few	TRBV3-1	TRBD2	TRBJ2-7	CASGGGYEQYF	TGTGCCAGCGGGGGGGGCTACGAGCAGTACTTC
many	TRBV5-1	NA	TRBJ1-6	CASSLVGRDNSPLHF	TGCGCCAGCAGCTTGGTGGGACGAGATAATTCACCCCTCCACTTT
many	TRBV6-5	TRBD1	TRBJ2-3	CASSRTGGVSTDTQYF	TGTGCCAGCAGCCGGACAGGGGGCGTTAGCACAGATACGCAGTATTTT